These T cell receptor beta chains were read from a single sample in a study of blood T cells in healthy people across ages. TCRdb re-derived calls from the 5' RACE reads in MiXCR, one entry per CDR3 protein. Altogether around 1,800,000 distinct CDR3 sequences are present, 30% to 40% being singletons, with the ten largest covering roughly 24%. The specimen sequenced was blood. These receptors all stem from a human donor in good health. Both conserved end residues are part of each CDR3. D genes are given only for firm matches. The size of a clone is reported for some rows only, either as once, few or many, or as a class for expanded clones.

V: TRBV30
D: -
size: -
J: TRBJ1-2
CDR3: CAWSRGVGYTF
DNA: TGTGCCTGGAGTAGGGGGGTCGGCTACACCTTC

V: TRBV20-1
D: -
size: few
J: TRBJ2-7
CDR3: CSARERGFSSYEQYF
DNA: TGCAGTGCTAGAGAGAGGGGGTTCAGCTCTTACGAGCAGTACTTT

V: TRBV9
D: TRBD2
size: -
J: TRBJ2-1
CDR3: CASSFGLAGDTVYNEQFF
DNA: TGTGCCAGCAGCTTCGGACTAGCGGGGGATACCGTCTACAATGAGCAGTTCTTC

V: TRBV7-2
D: -
size: few
J: TRBJ1-1
CDR3: CASSRTAMNTEAFF
DNA: TGTGCCAGCAGTCGGACAGCCATGAACACTGAAGCTTTCTTT

V: TRBV20-1
D: -
size: few
J: TRBJ2-6
CDR3: CSAISRAPISGANVLTF
DNA: TGCAGTGCTATCAGCAGGGCCCCAATATCCGGGGCCAACGTCCTGACTTTC

V: TRBV6-4
D: TRBD2
size: many
J: TRBJ2-5
CDR3: CASSDTSGGQETQYF
DNA: TGTGCCAGCAGTGACACTAGCGGGGGCCAAGAGACCCAGTACTTC

V: TRBV7-3
D: -
size: -
J: TRBJ2-7
CDR3: CASSLTGAASHEQYF
DNA: TGTGCCAGCAGCTTAACGGGGGCCGCCTCCCACGAGCAGTACTTC

V: TRBV18
D: -
size: -
J: TRBJ2-1
CDR3: CASSPQNQGTEQFF
DNA: TGTGCCAGCTCACCACAAAATCAGGGGACTGAGCAGTTCTTC

V: TRBV11-3
D: -
size: -
J: TRBJ1-2
CDR3: CASSLDPTDNYGYTF
DNA: TGTGCCAGCAGCTTAGATCCGACAGATAACTATGGCTACACCTTC

V: TRBV11-2
D: -
size: few
J: TRBJ2-4
CDR3: CASSLDGGHIQYF
DNA: TGTGCCAGCAGCTTAGATGGGGGGCACATTCAGTACTTC

V: TRBV7-9
D: -
size: few
J: TRBJ1-2
CDR3: CASSLNVYGYTF
DNA: TGTGCCAGCAGCTTAAATGTTTATGGCTACACCTTC

V: TRBV12-3/TRBV12-4
D: -
size: -
J: TRBJ2-3
CDR3: CASRVEGDTQYF
DNA: TGTGCCAGCAGGGTAGAAGGAGATACGCAGTATTTT

V: TRBV20-1
D: -
size: -
J: TRBJ2-3
CDR3: CSASVTGTDTQYF
DNA: TGCAGTGCTAGCGTGACCGGCACAGATACGCAGTATTTT

V: TRBV20-1
D: -
size: -
J: TRBJ1-5
CDR3: CSTRPGESNQPQHF
DNA: TGCAGTACTAGACCCGGGGAAAGCAATCAGCCCCAGCATTTT

V: TRBV6-5
D: -
size: few
J: TRBJ1-1
CDR3: CASSYREGTNTEAFF
DNA: TGTGCCAGCAGTTACCGGGAGGGGACGAACACTGAAGCTTTCTTT

V: TRBV6-6
D: -
size: -
J: TRBJ2-3
CDR3: CASSGDHEADTQYF
DNA: TGTGCCAGCAGTGGGGACCATGAAGCAGATACGCAGTATTTT

V: TRBV6-2/TRBV6-3
D: -
size: -
J: TRBJ1-4
CDR3: CASNDRPYLGEKLFF
DNA: TGTGCCAGCAACGACCGCCCGTATTTGGGTGAAAAACTGTTTTTT

V: TRBV5-5
D: -
size: few
J: TRBJ2-1
CDR3: CASSLEGPLSRSEQFF
DNA: TGTGCCAGCAGCTTGGAGGGGCCCCTCTCGAGGAGTGAGCAGTTCTTC

V: TRBV7-8
D: TRBD1
size: -
J: TRBJ1-1
CDR3: CASSPYTRQGGNTEAFF
DNA: TGTGCCAGCAGCCCCTACACGCGACAGGGAGGTAACACTGAAGCTTTCTTT

V: TRBV12-3/TRBV12-4
D: -
size: few
J: TRBJ1-2
CDR3: CASSLARTRQALYGYTF
DNA: TGTGCCAGCAGTTTAGCCAGAACGCGACAGGCTCTATATGGCTACACCTTC

V: TRBV20-1
D: -
size: few
J: TRBJ1-1
CDR3: CSAPRTAMNTEAFF
DNA: TGCAGTGCTCCACGGACCGCGATGAACACTGAAGCTTTCTTT

V: TRBV12-3/TRBV12-4
D: -
size: -
J: TRBJ2-1
CDR3: CASSLKYNERFF
DNA: TGTGCCAGCAGTTTAAAATACAATGAGCGGTTCTTC